This entry lists 15 T cell receptor beta chains sequenced from one sample in a study of cytomegalovirus exposure and HLA in healthy donors. Primers: 60 Vbeta forward and 13 Jbeta reverse. Clones were read by immunoSEQ multiplex PCR, and TCRdb kept only the in-frame ones, dropping some. The table lists tens of thousands of clones, 90% to 95% of them singletons. The sample taken for sequencing was PBMCs. The source of these receptors is a woman between 18 and 30 years old in good health and CMV-seronegative.

The chain is built from TRBV11-1 and TRBJ2-3; 8 bases align to TRBD1. The V gene's germline CDR1 is SGHAT and CDR2 FQDESV (reference sequence). The CDR3 spans 17 residues. After removal of 6 bases from V and 0 bases from J, the junction contained 11 bases not matched to a gene. This CDR3 reads CASRHAGTGKSTDTQYF. CDR3 bases: TGTGCCAGCAGACACGCGGGGACAGGCAAAAGCACAGATACGCAGTATTTT.

About this clone: This same CDR3 is encoded by further DNA sequences in the sample. The chain is built from TRBV7-9 and TRBJ2-1; 10 nucleotides align to TRBD2. With V trimmed by 1 base and J by 4 bases, 1 base remained unmatched. CDR3 length: 15 residues. The germline CDR1 and CDR2 sequences are SEHNR and FQNEAQ (reference sequence). The CDR3 loop is CASSLGTSGYNEQFF. CDR3 DNA: TGTGCCAGCAGCTTAGGGACTAGCGGTTACAATGAGCAGTTCTTC. The entire variable domain, with the rest obtained from reference TRBV7-9 and TRBJ2-1, is as follows: DTGVSQNPRHKITKRGQNVTFRCDPISEHNRLYWYRQTLGQGPEFLTYFQNEAQLEKSRLLSDRFSAERPKGSFSTLEIQRTEQGDSAMYLCASSLGTSGYNEQFFGPGTRLTVL.

The chain joins TRBV2 to TRBJ2-5; TRBD1 matches 7 bases. With V trimmed by 5 bases and J by 5 bases, 5 bases remained unmatched. The germline gives CDR1 SNHLY, CDR2 FYNNEI. The CDR3 loop spans 13 amino acids. The CDR3 here is CASSHETGETQYF. The DNA of the CDR3 is TGTGCCAGCAGTCATGAGACAGGGGAGACCCAGTACTTC.

V usage is TRBV18 and J usage is TRBJ2-5; D is uncertain. The germline V gene encodes CDR1 KGHSH and CDR2 LQKENI. The CDR3 loop spans 13 amino acids. Trimming stripped 5 bases from V and 2 bases from J, with 9 bases between. CDR3 sequence reads: CASSATAQETQYF. The CDR3 coding sequence is TGTGCCAGCTCAGCGACTGCTCAAGAGACCCAGTACTTC.

This chain uses TRBV6-1 with TRBJ1-3; 7 bases agree with TRBD1. CDR1 is MNHNS and CDR2 is SASEGT in the germline V gene. The CDR3 runs to 15 residues. Trimming took 5 bases from V and 4 from J; bases not matched to a gene: 8. CDR3 DNA: TGTGCCAGCAGTCTTACCGGGACAGACGGAAACACCATATATTTT. It translates to CASSLTGTDGNTIYF.

The chain links TRBV2 to TRBJ2-7; TRBD2 agrees at 10 bases. The CDR3 is 14 residues long. Germline-derived CDR1 and CDR2 are SNHLY and FYNNEI. V lost 6 bases, J lost 3 bases, and 5 bases stayed unmatched. The CDR3 region has the DNA TGTGCCAGCAGAAGGACTAGCGGAGTCTACGAGCAGTACTTC. This gives the protein CASRRTSGVYEQYF. Drawing the rest from reference TRBV2 and TRBJ2-7, the complete variable domain is EPEVTQTPSHQVTQMGQEVILRCVPISNHLYFYWYRQILGQKVEFLVSFYNNEISEKSEIFDDQFSVERPDGSNFTLKIRSTKLEDSAMYFCASRRTSGVYEQYFGPGTRLTVT.

In regard to this clone: The sample has other DNA sequences that encode this CDR3 too. The rearrangement joins TRBV7-8 to TRBJ1-5; TRBD1 might be the D (5 bases). Germline V gene sequence: CDR1 SGHVS, CDR2 FQNEAQ. The V gene lost 5 bases and the J gene lost 6 bases, with 20 bases spanning the gap. The CDR3 loop spans 16 amino acids. The CDR3 spells CASSPMTGVFGQPQHF. The CDR3 DNA reads TGTGCCAGCAGCCCGATGACGGGGGTCTTTGGTCAGCCCCAGCATTTT.

This clone came up a few times. J is TRBJ2-5 and V is TRBV7-9; D might be TRBD2 (5 bases). Germline CDR1 reads SEHNR; CDR2 reads FQNEAQ (reference sequence). CDR3 length: 17 residues. V lost 4 bases to trimming and J lost 2 bases, with 20 bases between them. The CDR3, as DNA: TGTGCCAGCAGCTCCGCCCAGGCTAGCTCCTTACAAGAGACCCAGTACTTC. Encoded protein: CASSSAQASSLQETQYF.

The chain is built from TRBV18 and TRBJ1-1; 7 nucleotides line up with TRBD1. The CDR3 is 15 amino acids. The ends lost 3 bases at V and 0 bases at J; junction bases unmatched: 4. Germline V gene lookup returns CDR1 KGHSH and CDR2 LQKENI. The CDR3 coding sequence is TGTGCCAGCTCACCTGACAGGGCCCTGAACACTGAAGCTTTCTTT. It is translated as CASSPDRALNTEAFF.

This clone was seen only once. V is TRBV11-3 and J is TRBJ2-1, with TRBD2 as a possible D gene (6 bases). Germline V gene data show CDR1 as SGHNT and CDR2 as YENEEA. V lost 1 base and J lost 9, with 16 bases in between. The CDR3 is 15 amino acids. DNA of the CDR3: TGTGCCAGCAGCTTAGCCCGTGGACGGGAGAGTGAGCAGTTCTTC. It yields the protein CASSLARGRESEQFF.

J is TRBJ2-5 and V is TRBV9; D is ambiguous. Germline CDR1 reads SGDLS; CDR2 reads YYNGEE. V was clipped by 4 bases and J by 5 bases, with 15 bases between them. The CDR3 has 14 amino acids. CDR3 in amino acids: CASSRSQFRETQYF. CDR3 in DNA: TGTGCCAGCAGCCGTTCCCAATTTCGGGAGACCCAGTACTTC. Full variable domain (missing parts from reference TRBV9 and TRBJ2-5): DSGVTQTPKHLITATGQRVTLRCSPRSGDLSVYWYQQSLDQGLQFLIQYYNGEERAKGNILERFSAQQFPDLHSELNLSSLELGDSALYFCASSRSQFRETQYFGPGTRLLVL.

The chain joins TRBV5-1 to TRBJ2-5; 10 nucleotides agree with TRBD2. The J segment lost 1 base and the V segment lost 4 bases, leaving 16 bases of the junction unmatched. The germline CDR1 and CDR2 sequences are SGHRS and YFSETQ. The CDR3 spans 19 residues. CDR3 region: CASSPGRLAGESRQETQYF. CDR3 nucleotide sequence: TGCGCCAGCAGCCCAGGGAGGCTAGCGGGAGAATCACGCCAAGAGACCCAGTACTTC.

About this clone: At one end, the junction sequence differs from germline, possibly due to a read error. The chain is built from TRBV7-7 and TRBJ2-3, with 12 bases fitting TRBD2. The CDR3 is made up of 15 amino acids. Looked up from germline, CDR1 is SSHAT and CDR2 is FNYEAQ (reference sequence). CDR3 coding DNA: TGTGCTAGCAGCCTAGCGGGAGGGCCGGCAGATACGCAGTATTTT. This translates into CASSLAGGPADTQYF.

The chain has TRBV27 and TRBJ2-7; D gene uncertain. Germline CDR1 and CDR2: MNHEY and SMNVEV (reference sequence). The CDR3 sequence is 14 residues long. Trimming took off 8 bases at V and 6 bases at J, with 20 bases between the two ends. This CDR3 is CASALGGSTFEQYF. CDR3 DNA sequence: TGTGCCAGCGCCCTTGGTGGTAGTACTTTCGAGCAGTACTTC.

V usage is TRBV6-5 and J usage is TRBJ1-1, with D unresolved. Trimming removed 5 bases from V and 2 bases from J, with 15 bases in between. This CDR3 has 15 residues. Germline V gene sequence: CDR1 MNHEY, CDR2 SVGAGI. The CDR3 region has the DNA TGTGCCAGCAGTCCCCGGATGAGGTACAACACTGAAGCTTTCTTT. It codes for CASSPRMRYNTEAFF.